This T cell receptor (beta chain) was observed in a study of cytomegalovirus exposure and HLA in healthy donors. General observations from the study: In a later analysis, an Asian-associated ancestry cluster reportedly showed fewer N-insertions than the approximately 670-donor mean.

V gave up 6 bases and J gave up 3 bases, with 6 bases separating them. The CDR3 runs 12 residues. In germline, CDR1 is MNHEY, CDR2 SMNVEV (reference sequence). Vbeta (60) and Jbeta (13) primers were used in the PCR. This table comes from immunoSEQ multiplex PCR, and its TCRdb copy is limited to in-frame clones, with some not included. The table includes about 100,000 clones, around four fifths detected once. A remark on this clone: Its antigen is unknown.

Sequences were obtained from PBMCs. This chain joins TRBV27 and TRBJ1-5; TRBD1 is a possible D gene (5 bases). This clonotype originated in a man younger than 45 in good health and CMV-seronegative. CDR3 residues: CASRTDNQPQHF. CDR3 bases: TGTGCCAGCAGGACAGACAATCAGCCCCAGCATTTT.